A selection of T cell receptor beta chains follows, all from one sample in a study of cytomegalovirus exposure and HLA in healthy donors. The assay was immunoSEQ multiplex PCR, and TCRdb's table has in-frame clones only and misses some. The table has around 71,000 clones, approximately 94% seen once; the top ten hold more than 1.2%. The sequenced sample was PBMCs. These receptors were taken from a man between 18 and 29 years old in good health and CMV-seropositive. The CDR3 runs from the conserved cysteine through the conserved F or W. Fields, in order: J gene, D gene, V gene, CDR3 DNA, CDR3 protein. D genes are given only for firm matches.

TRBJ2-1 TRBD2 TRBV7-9 TGTGCCAGCAGCTTAAGGTGGGGGACTAGCGGGAGCAATGAGCAGTTCTTC CASSLRWGTSGSNEQFF
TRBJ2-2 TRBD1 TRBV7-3 TGTGCCAGCAGCCCGAGGACAGGGGCGCAAGCGGGAGGGGAGCTGTTTTTT CASSPRTGAQAGGELFF
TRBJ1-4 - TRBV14 TGTGCCAGCAGCCGAGGACAGGAAAAACTGTTTTTT CASSRGQEKLFF
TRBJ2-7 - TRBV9 TGTGCCAGCAGCGTAGAGGCGGGTTCTAGCTCCTACGAGCAGTACTTC CASSVEAGSSSYEQYF
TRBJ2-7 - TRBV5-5 TGTGCCAGCAGCCTTGACGGGGGAAGCTCCTACGAGCAGTACTTC CASSLDGGSSYEQYF
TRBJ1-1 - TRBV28 TGTGCCAGCGGACAAATGAACACTGAAGCTTTCTTT CASGQMNTEAFF
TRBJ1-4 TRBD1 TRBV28 TGTGCCAGCACCTTTATTGAGGACAGGGGTGAAAAACTGTTTTTT CASTFIEDRGEKLFF
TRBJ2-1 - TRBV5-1 TGCGCCAGCAGCTTGGGCGGAACACAATTTTACAATGAGCAGTTCTTC CASSLGGTQFYNEQFF
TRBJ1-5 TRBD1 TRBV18 TGTGCCAGCTCACCGACAGGGGTCAATCAGCCCCAGCATTTT CASSPTGVNQPQHF
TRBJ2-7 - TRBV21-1 TGTGCCAGCAGCAAAGGGACTAAAGGCGGCGAGCAGTACTTC CASSKGTKGGEQYF
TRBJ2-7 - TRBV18 TGTGCCAGCTCACCGTCGCGCGGGGCCTCTCGAAAGGAGCAGTACTTC CASSPSRGASRKEQYF
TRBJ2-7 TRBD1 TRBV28 TGTGCCAGCAGTTTAACAGGGGCCTACTACGAGCAGTACTTC CASSLTGAYYEQYF
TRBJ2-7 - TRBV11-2 TGTGCCAGCAGCTTCTGGTCCGGGGAGTCCTACGAGCAGTACTTC CASSFWSGESYEQYF
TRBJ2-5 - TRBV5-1 TGCGCCAGCACCCCGGCCGGAGCCGGGGAGACCCAGTACTTC CASTPAGAGETQYF
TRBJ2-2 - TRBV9 TGTGCCAGCACCAGGGGGAACACCGGGGAGCTGTTTTTT CASTRGNTGELFF
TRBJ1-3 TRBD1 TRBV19 TGTGCCGTCCTAGAGGGGGCATGGAACACCATATATTTT CAVLEGAWNTIYF
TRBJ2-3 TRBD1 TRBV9 TGTGCCAGCAGCGAGGGGGCCAAGGCGGATACGCAGTATTTT CASSEGAKADTQYF
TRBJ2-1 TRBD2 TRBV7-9 TGTGCCAGCAGGCCCCTCTTTACTAGCGGGGGGCGACACAATGAGCAGTTCTTC CASRPLFTSGGRHNEQFF